The 9 T cell receptor beta chains reported below all come from one sample, sequenced in a study of CD8 T cells in ankylosing spondylitis. TCRdb recomputed calls from the 5' RACE reads with MiXCR, one row per CDR3 protein. Here the sample spans 220,000 or so distinct CDR3 sequences, roughly a tenth being singletons. Sequencing used blood, either unsorted or a sorted T cell fraction (not recorded which). These receptors were collected from a male donor with ankylosing spondylitis or in good health (not recorded which).

The chain recombines TRBV3-1 with TRBJ1-2; the match to TRBD1 covers 7 bases. Germline loops: CDR1 LGHDT, CDR2 YNNKEL (reference sequence). This CDR3 region has 14 residues. Unmatched junction bases numbered 6, after V lost 6 bases and J lost 2 bases. CDR3 DNA sequence: TGTGCCAGCAGATCCGGGACAGACAACTATGGCTACACCTTC. This encodes CASRSGTDNYGYTF. Variable domain in full (rest from reference TRBV3-1 and TRBJ1-2): DTAVSQTPKYLVTQMGNDKSIKCEQNLGHDTMYWYKQDSKKFLKIMFSYNNKELIINETVPNRFSPKSPDKAHLNLHINSLELGDSAVYFCASRSGTDNYGYTFGSGTRLTVV.

This clonotype was found a few times. The rearrangement links TRBV30 to TRBJ1-6; D is possibly TRBD1 (5 bases). V lost 6 bases and J 9 bases, leaving 21 bases between the germline ends. Germline V CDR1 and CDR2: GTSNPN, SVGIG (reference sequence). This CDR3 contains 15 residues. The DNA of the CDR3 is TGTGCCTGTACGGACGTGAAGGGGATGATTTCACCCCTCCACTTT. As protein: CACTDVKGMISPLHF.

In its sample, this clonotype was seen a few times. The rearrangement uses TRBV3-1 and TRBJ2-1, with a tentative D call TRBD2 (6 bases). CDR3 length: 14 amino acids. CDR1 and CDR2 from the germline V gene are LGHDT and YNNKEL (reference sequence). Trimming shortened V by 4 bases and J by 5 bases, and 12 bases separated the two germline ends. The DNA for the CDR3 is TGTGCCAGCAGCCCGACTAGATTGCACAATGAGCAGTTCTTC. This translates into CASSPTRLHNEQFF.

This clonotype appeared a few times. This sequence joins TRBV24-1 and TRBJ2-5; TRBD2 might be the D (6 bases). V was clipped by 0 bases and J by 5 bases, with 12 bases between them. CDR1 and CDR2 (germline): KGHDR, SFDVKD. The CDR3 is 15 amino acids. The CDR3 sequence: CATSDLGGGLETQYF. The CDR3 nucleotides are TGTGCCACCAGTGATTTGGGAGGAGGGTTGGAGACCCAGTACTTC.

A remark on this clonotype: One base away lies a much larger clone, so this may be a sequencing read error. The J gene is TRBJ2-3, the V gene TRBV12-3 or TRBV12-4; TRBD2 matches at 11 bases. V shed 4 bases and J 2 bases; nucleotides not matched to a gene: 11. CDR3 length equals 18 residues. CDR3 sequence (DNA): TGTGCCAGCAGTTCAAGACTAGCGGGGCGATCAACCACAGATACGCAGTATTTT. It encodes CASSSRLAGRSTTDTQYF.

This clonotype was found a few times. The chain has TRBV7-3 and TRBJ1-2; 7 bases are shared with TRBD1. CDR1 is SGHTA and CDR2 is FQGTGA in the germline V gene. Trimming removed 2 bases from V and 8 bases from J; junction bases left unmatched: 5. The CDR3 sequence is 13 residues long. CDR3 in amino acids: CASSLRDREGYTF. The CDR3 DNA reads TGTGCCAGCAGCTTACGAGACAGGGAAGGCTACACCTTC.

This clonotype was detected ten times or more. The genes are TRBV4-1 and TRBJ2-5; the D is unclear. Germline V gene data show CDR1 as MGHRA and CDR2 as YSYEKL. The length of the CDR3 is 15 residues. With 4 bases removed from V and 0 bases from J, the gap between germline ends came to 12 bases. CDR3 sequence: CASSPTALYQETQYF. For the CDR3, the DNA is TGCGCCAGCAGCCCGACGGCCTTGTACCAAGAGACCCAGTACTTC.

This clonotype was seen at least ten times. This sequence joins TRBV7-2 and TRBJ2-1; TRBD2 matches at 13 bases. CDR3 size: 15 residues. From germline, CDR1 is SGHTA and CDR2 FQGNSA. With V trimmed by 5 bases and J by 9 bases, 7 bases remained unmatched. The CDR3 loop reads CASSPTSGGRIEQFF. For the CDR3, the DNA is TGTGCCAGCAGCCCGACTAGCGGGGGGCGGATTGAGCAGTTCTTC.

Many counts were recorded for this clonotype. Here the CDR3 DNA reads TGTGCCAGTAACTCCGGGCGCGTTAGCAATCAGCCCCAGCATTTT. This translates into CASNSGRVSNQPQHF. This chain links TRBV19 with TRBJ1-5; D call uncertain. Germline CDR1 LNHDA, CDR2 SQIVND (reference sequence). The CDR3 has 15 residues. V lost 7 bases, J lost 0 bases, and 13 bases lay in between. The full variable domain, with the rest looked up from reference TRBV19 and TRBJ1-5, is DGGITQSPKYLFRKEGQNVTLSCEQNLNHDAMYWYRQDPGQGLRLIYYSQIVNDFQKGDIAEGYSVSREKKESFPLTVTSAQKNPTAFYLCASNSGRVSNQPQHFGDGTRLSIL.